This TCR beta chain was captured by sequencing in a study of blood T cells in healthy people across ages. General study findings and limits: The study found more naive CD4+ cells and higher diversity in long-lived than aged donors. Per million T cells, the diversity of TCR beta decreased roughly linearly as age advanced. Without sorted subsets, naive and antigen-experienced compartments could not be conclusively compared.

For the second PCR, which ran for 7 to 11 cycles, a sample-barcoded 5' primer and a J-beta primer mix were used. Sequencing yielded, for each sample, at least 2.5 million paired-end reads carrying CDR3. TCRdb passed the 5' RACE reads through MiXCR, listing each CDR3 protein once. The data contain about 1.8 million distinct CDR3 sequences, 49% of them singletons. The table lists this clonotype with a few counts. The antigen is undetermined. Germline CDR1 MGHRA, CDR2 YSYEKL. The ends lost 4 bases at V and 8 bases at J; junction bases unmatched: 10. There are 15 residues in the CDR3. The chain is built from TRBV4-1 and TRBJ2-1, with 8 bases identical to TRBD2. This sequence originates from a woman aged 40 to 50 in good health. The sequenced sample was blood. The CDR3 here is CASSPGLGGFYEQFF. For the CDR3, the DNA is TGCGCCAGCAGCCCGGGACTAGGGGGGTTCTATGAGCAGTTCTTC.